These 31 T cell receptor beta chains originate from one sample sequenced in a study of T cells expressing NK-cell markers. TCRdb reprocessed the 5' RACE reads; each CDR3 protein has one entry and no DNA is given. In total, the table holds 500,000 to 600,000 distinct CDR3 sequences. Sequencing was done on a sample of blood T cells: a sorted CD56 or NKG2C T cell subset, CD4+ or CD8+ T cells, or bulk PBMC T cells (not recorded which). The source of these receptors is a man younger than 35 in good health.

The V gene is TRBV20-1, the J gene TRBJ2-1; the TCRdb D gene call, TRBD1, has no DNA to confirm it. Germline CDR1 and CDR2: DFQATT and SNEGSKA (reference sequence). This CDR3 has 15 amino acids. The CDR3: CSAISSGTGAGRQFF.

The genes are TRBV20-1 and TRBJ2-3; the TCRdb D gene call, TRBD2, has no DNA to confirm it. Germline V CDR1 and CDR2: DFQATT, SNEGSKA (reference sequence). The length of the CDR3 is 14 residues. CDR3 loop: CSARRPAGSVTQYF.

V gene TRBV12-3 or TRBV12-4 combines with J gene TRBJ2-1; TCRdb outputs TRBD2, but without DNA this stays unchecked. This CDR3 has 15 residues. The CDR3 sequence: CASSLVILAGNEQFF.

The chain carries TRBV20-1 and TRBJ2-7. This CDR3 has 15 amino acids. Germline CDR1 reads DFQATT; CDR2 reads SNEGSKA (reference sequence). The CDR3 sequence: CSARILDTAFYEQYF.

CDR3 in amino acids: CASSKGPTCLETQYF. This chain joins TRBV21-1 and TRBJ2-5; TCRdb calls TRBD1, which cannot be checked without DNA. TRBV21-1 represents a pseudogene. The CDR3 spans 15 residues.

The CDR3 here is CASSQDWGRVGHNEQFF. The J gene is TRBJ2-1, the V gene TRBV4-3; TCRdb lists TRBD2, though no DNA is available to test this call. The germline gives CDR1 LGHNA, CDR2 YSLEER. The CDR3 spans 17 residues.

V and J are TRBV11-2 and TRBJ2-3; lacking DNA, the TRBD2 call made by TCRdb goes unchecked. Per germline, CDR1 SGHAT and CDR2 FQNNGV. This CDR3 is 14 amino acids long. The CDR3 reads CASSLGLGMDTQYF. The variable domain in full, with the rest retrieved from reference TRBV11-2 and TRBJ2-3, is EAGVAQSPRYKIIEKRQSVAFWCNPISGHATLYWYQQILGQGPKLLIQFQNNGVVDDSQLPKDRFSAERLKGVDSTLKIQPAKLEDSAVYLCASSLGLGMDTQYFGPGTRLTVL.

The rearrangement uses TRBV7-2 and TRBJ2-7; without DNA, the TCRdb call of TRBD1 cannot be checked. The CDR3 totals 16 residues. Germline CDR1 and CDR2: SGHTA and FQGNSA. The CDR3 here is CASSFAGGAQAYEQYF.

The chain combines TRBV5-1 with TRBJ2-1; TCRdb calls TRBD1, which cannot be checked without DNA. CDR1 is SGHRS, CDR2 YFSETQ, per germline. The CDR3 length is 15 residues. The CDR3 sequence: CASSLDAGETNEQFF.

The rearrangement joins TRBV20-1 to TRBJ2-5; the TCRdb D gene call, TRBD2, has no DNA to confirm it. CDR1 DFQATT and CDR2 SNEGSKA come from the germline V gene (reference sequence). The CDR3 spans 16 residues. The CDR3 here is CSAAGGEGRLRETQYF.

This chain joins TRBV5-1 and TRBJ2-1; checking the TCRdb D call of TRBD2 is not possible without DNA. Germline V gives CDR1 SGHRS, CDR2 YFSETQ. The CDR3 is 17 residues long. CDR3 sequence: CASSRPERSPSYNEQFF.

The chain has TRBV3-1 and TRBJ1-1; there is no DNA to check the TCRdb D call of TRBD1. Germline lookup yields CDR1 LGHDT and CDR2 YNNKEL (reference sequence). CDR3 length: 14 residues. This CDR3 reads CASSGGTVNTEAFF.

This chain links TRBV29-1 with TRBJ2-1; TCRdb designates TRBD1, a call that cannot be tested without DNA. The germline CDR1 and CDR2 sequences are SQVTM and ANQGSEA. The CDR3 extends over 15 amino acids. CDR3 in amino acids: CSVEDRGRGYNEQFF.

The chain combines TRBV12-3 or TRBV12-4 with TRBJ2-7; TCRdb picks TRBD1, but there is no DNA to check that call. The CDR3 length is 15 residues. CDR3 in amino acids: CASSFSGQGFYEQYF.

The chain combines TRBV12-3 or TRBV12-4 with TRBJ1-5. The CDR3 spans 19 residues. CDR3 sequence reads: CASSLDGGIELWSNQPQHF.

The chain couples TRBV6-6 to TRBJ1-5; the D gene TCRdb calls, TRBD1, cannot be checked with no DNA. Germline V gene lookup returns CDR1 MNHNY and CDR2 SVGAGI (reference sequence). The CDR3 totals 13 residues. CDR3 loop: CASSPAPLLAQHF.

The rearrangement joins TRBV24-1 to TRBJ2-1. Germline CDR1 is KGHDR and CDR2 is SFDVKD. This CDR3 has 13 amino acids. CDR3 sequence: CATSESVNNEQFF.

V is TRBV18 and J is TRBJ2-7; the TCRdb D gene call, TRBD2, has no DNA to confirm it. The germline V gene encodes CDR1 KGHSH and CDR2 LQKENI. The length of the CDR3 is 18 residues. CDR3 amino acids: CASSPVGLAGVRTYEQYF.

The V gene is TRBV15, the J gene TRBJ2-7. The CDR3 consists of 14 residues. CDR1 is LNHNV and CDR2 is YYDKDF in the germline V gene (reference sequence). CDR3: CATSRARYYYEQYF.

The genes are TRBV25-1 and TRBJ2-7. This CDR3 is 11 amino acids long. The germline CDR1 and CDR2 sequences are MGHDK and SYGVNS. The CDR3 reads CASSLGNGQYF.

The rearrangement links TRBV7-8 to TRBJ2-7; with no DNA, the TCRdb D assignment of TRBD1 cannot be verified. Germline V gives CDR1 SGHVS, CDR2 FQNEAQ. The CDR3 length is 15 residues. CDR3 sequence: CASSGRTGGSYEQYF.

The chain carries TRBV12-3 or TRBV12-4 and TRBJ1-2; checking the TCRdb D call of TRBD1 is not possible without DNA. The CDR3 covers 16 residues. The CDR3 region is CASSLTDGTGGYGYTF.

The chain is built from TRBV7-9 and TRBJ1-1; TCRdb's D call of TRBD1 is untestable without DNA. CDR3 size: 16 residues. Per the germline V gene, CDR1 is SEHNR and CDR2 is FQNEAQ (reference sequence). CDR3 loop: CASSPDRGLAYTEAFF.

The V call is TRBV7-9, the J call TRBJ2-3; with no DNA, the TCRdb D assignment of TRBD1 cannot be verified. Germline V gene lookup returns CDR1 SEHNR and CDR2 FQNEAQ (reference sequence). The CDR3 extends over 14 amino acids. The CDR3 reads CASSLYGRSDTQYF.

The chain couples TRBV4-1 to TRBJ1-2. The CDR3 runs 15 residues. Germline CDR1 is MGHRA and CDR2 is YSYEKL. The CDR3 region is CASSQDPQFVYGYTF.

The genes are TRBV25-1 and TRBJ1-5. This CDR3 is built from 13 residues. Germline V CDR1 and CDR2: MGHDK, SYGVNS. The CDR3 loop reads CASAGPGEQPQHF.

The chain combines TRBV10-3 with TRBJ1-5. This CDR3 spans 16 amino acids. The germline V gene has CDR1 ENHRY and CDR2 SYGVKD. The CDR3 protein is CAISDRTDFSNQPQHF.

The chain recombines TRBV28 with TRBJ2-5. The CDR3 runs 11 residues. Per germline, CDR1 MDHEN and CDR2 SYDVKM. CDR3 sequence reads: CASRLVETQYF.

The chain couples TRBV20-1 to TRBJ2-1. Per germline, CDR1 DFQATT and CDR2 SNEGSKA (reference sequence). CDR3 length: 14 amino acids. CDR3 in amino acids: CSAKEIRSYNEQFF.

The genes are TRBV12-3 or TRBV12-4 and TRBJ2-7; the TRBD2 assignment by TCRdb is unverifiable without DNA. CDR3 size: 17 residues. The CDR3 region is CASSFRPTSGSIYEQYF.

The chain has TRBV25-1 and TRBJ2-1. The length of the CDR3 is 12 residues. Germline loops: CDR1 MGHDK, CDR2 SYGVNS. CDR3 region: CATGDRVHEQFF.